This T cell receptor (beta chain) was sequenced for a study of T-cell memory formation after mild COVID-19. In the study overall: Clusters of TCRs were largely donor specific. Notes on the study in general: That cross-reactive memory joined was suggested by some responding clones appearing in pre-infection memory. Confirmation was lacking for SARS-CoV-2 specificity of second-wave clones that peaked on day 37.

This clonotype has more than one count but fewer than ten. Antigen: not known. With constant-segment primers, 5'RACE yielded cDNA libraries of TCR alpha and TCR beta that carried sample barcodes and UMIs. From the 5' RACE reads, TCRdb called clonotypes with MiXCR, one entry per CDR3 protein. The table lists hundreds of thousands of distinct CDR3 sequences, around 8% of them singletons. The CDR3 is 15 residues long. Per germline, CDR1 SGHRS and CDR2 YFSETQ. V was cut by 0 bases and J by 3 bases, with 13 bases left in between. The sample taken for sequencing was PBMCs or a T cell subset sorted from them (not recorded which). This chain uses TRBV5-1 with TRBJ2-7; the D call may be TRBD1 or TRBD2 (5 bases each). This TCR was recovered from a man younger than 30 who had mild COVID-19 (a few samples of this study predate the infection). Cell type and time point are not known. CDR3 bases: TGCGCCAGCAGCTTGGAGGCAGGGACGATCTACGAGCAGTACTTC. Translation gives CASSLEAGTIYEQYF.